This is a list of T cell receptor beta chains from one sample in a study of T-cell reconstitution after alpha-beta-depleted transplantation in children. TCRdb reprocessed the PCR reads via MiXCR and lists one record per CDR3 protein. The sample has 700,000 to 850,000 distinct CDR3 sequences, around 15% seen once; the top ten hold roughly 5%. The input for sequencing was PBMCs, mostly from graft donor cells, taken 360 days after TCRalphabeta/CD19-depleted stem cell transplant. Receptors originate from a male patient between 5 and 17 years old who had a stem cell transplant for acute lymphoblastic leukemia, so the T cells may come from the graft donor. The CDR3 runs from the conserved cysteine through the conserved F or W. D genes are given only for firm matches. Not every row has a clone size; where given, it reads once, few, many or a size class.

D: .; V: TRBV7-9; J: TRBJ1-2; size: few; CDR3: CASSLGVRSYGYTF; DNA: TGTGCCAGCAGCCTCGGGGTCAGATCCTATGGCTACACCTTC
D: TRBD1; V: TRBV12-3/TRBV12-4; J: TRBJ2-5; size: many; CDR3: CASSPGGSVQETQYF; DNA: TGTGCCAGCAGTCCAGGGGGCTCAGTACAAGAGACCCAGTACTTC
D: TRBD2; V: TRBV2; J: TRBJ2-7; size: many; CDR3: CASSKEREGGYEQYF; DNA: TGTGCCAGCAGTAAGGAGCGGGAGGGTGGCTACGAGCAGTACTTC
D: .; V: TRBV15; J: TRBJ1-2; size: few; CDR3: CATSRLKVYGYTF; DNA: TGTGCCACCAGCAGACTAAAGGTCTATGGCTACACCTTC
D: .; V: TRBV7-9; J: TRBJ1-5; size: .; CDR3: CASILLGASGNQPQHF; DNA: TGTGCCAGCATCTTATTGGGGGCGTCGGGCAATCAGCCCCAGCATTTT
D: TRBD1; V: TRBV10-3; J: TRBJ2-1; size: few; CDR3: CAMAGQGVNEQFF; DNA: TGTGCCATGGCGGGACAGGGTGTAAATGAGCAGTTCTTC
D: .; V: TRBV4-2; J: TRBJ1-6; size: few; CDR3: CASSQDQGSPLHF; DNA: TGTGCCAGCAGCCAAGACCAGGGGTCACCCCTCCACTTT
D: TRBD2; V: TRBV12-3/TRBV12-4; J: TRBJ2-7; size: few; CDR3: CASSLSGGRQGREQYF; DNA: TGTGCCAGCAGTTTAAGCGGGGGCCGGCAGGGAAGGGAGCAGTACTTC
D: TRBD1; V: TRBV18; J: TRBJ2-7; size: .; CDR3: CASSPLPSGTAYLSYEQYF; DNA: TGTGCCAGCTCACCACTCCCTAGTGGGACAGCTTATCTCTCCTACGAGCAGTACTTC
D: .; V: TRBV2; J: TRBJ2-1; size: few; CDR3: CASDGTYNEQFF; DNA: TGTGCCAGCGATGGAACCTACAATGAGCAGTTCTTC
D: .; V: TRBV6-4; J: TRBJ2-2; size: many; CDR3: CASSDSQRAVTGELFF; DNA: TGTGCCAGCAGTGACTCGCAACGAGCGGTCACCGGGGAGCTGTTTTTT
D: .; V: TRBV5-1; J: TRBJ2-3; size: few; CDR3: CASSLSPQDTQYF; DNA: TGCGCCAGCAGCTTGTCTCCCCAAGATACGCAGTATTTT
D: TRBD1; V: TRBV14; J: TRBJ2-3; size: .; CDR3: CASSPPRGPWGTDTQYF; DNA: TGTGCCAGCAGCCCCCCGAGGGGGCCATGGGGTACAGATACGCAGTATTTT
D: .; V: TRBV7-9; J: TRBJ2-3; size: .; CDR3: CASSPEAVSTDTQYF; DNA: TGTGCCAGCAGCCCAGAGGCGGTTTCGACAGATACGCAGTATTTT
D: TRBD2; V: TRBV4-1; J: TRBJ2-7; size: .; CDR3: CASSQDTGGLAHAYEQYF; DNA: TGCGCCAGCAGCCAAGATACTGGGGGACTAGCTCATGCCTACGAGCAGTACTTC
D: TRBD1; V: TRBV27; J: TRBJ2-7; size: few; CDR3: CASSSPDRQGSYEQYF; DNA: TGTGCCAGCAGTTCCCCAGATCGACAGGGATCCTACGAGCAGTACTTC
D: TRBD1; V: TRBV5-5; J: TRBJ1-5; size: .; CDR3: CASSFHQGTGRFRGNQPQHF; DNA: TGTGCTAGCAGCTTTCATCAAGGGACAGGGAGGTTCCGAGGCAATCAGCCCCAGCATTTT
D: .; V: TRBV2; J: TRBJ1-3; size: .; CDR3: CASSEVTGGNTIYF; DNA: TGTGCCAGCAGTGAAGTGACGGGCGGAAACACCATATATTTT
D: .; V: TRBV5-5; J: TRBJ2-5; size: many; CDR3: CASSFRAPSETQYF; DNA: TGTGCCAGCAGCTTCAGGGCCCCCTCGGAGACCCAGTACTTC
D: .; V: TRBV7-3; J: TRBJ1-1; size: .; CDR3: CASSLGPLGTVNTEAFF; DNA: TGTGCCAGCAGCTTAGGACCGCTCGGGACTGTCAACACTGAAGCTTTCTTT
D: .; V: TRBV9; J: TRBJ2-3; size: .; CDR3: CASSEGRVGYTQYF; DNA: TGTGCCAGCAGCGAGGGCCGGGTAGGGTATACGCAGTATTTT
D: .; V: TRBV2; J: TRBJ2-2; size: few; CDR3: CASSEVAANTGELFF; DNA: TGTGCCAGCAGTGAAGTAGCGGCGAACACCGGGGAGCTGTTTTTT
D: .; V: TRBV7-7; J: TRBJ2-4; size: many; CDR3: CASSPRSGILNIQYF; DNA: TGTGCCAGCAGCCCTCGTAGCGGAATCCTAAACATTCAGTACTTC
D: .; V: TRBV5-1; J: TRBJ2-1; size: few; CDR3: CASSLGGVGPYNEQFF; DNA: TGCGCCAGCAGCTTGGGGGGGGTGGGCCCCTACAATGAGCAGTTCTTC
D: .; V: TRBV5-1; J: TRBJ2-7; size: few; CDR3: CASSPKPFSQGHHEQYF; DNA: TGCGCCAGCAGCCCGAAGCCATTTAGCCAGGGACACCACGAGCAGTACTTC
D: .; V: TRBV4-1; J: TRBJ2-7; size: few; CDR3: CASSQIQGSLFYEQYF; DNA: TGCGCCAGCAGCCAAATACAGGGTAGTTTATTCTACGAGCAGTACTTC
D: .; V: TRBV20-1; J: TRBJ2-7; size: few; CDR3: CSARSMAVYPQQYF; DNA: TGCAGTGCTAGGAGTATGGCGGTTTACCCTCAGCAGTACTTC
D: .; V: TRBV3-1; J: TRBJ1-1; size: .; CDR3: CASSPRAQNTEAFF; DNA: TGTGCCAGCAGCCCCCGGGCGCAGAACACTGAAGCTTTCTTT
D: .; V: TRBV5-1; J: TRBJ2-7; size: .; CDR3: CASSLARRIYEQYF; DNA: TGCGCCAGCAGCTTGGCCAGGAGGATCTACGAGCAGTACTTC
D: .; V: TRBV5-1; J: TRBJ2-3; size: many; CDR3: CASSNGTPPGVDTQYF; DNA: TGCGCCAGCAGTAATGGGACCCCCCCAGGAGTAGATACGCAGTATTTT
D: .; V: TRBV29-1; J: TRBJ2-5; size: many; CDR3: CSVAWTERETQYF; DNA: TGCAGCGTTGCTTGGACAGAGCGAGAGACCCAGTACTTC
D: TRBD1; V: TRBV11-2; J: TRBJ2-7; size: .; CDR3: CASSLVSTGGGDEQYF; DNA: TGTGCCAGCAGCTTAGTTTCGACAGGGGGTGGCGACGAGCAGTACTTC
D: .; V: TRBV14; J: TRBJ2-3; size: .; CDR3: CASSSHDLGGPTDTQYF; DNA: TGTGCCAGCAGCTCGCACGACCTCGGGGGCCCTACAGATACGCAGTATTTT
D: TRBD2; V: TRBV6-5; J: TRBJ2-3; size: .; CDR3: CASQGLAGKGGSTDTQYF; DNA: TGTGCCAGCCAAGGACTAGCGGGAAAGGGGGGTAGCACAGATACGCAGTATTTT
D: .; V: TRBV10-3; J: TRBJ2-7; size: .; CDR3: CAISQPSGHEQYF; DNA: TGTGCCATCAGCCAACCCAGTGGCCACGAGCAGTACTTC